The 30 T cell receptor beta chains listed next were all sequenced from one sample in a study of shared clonotypes between healthy human individuals. Using immunoSEQ multiplex PCR, the repertoire was profiled, and TCRdb retains in-frame clones only, with some absent. The sample consists of about half a million clones, around 77% of them appearing once. What was sequenced was PBMCs. These receptors originate from a middle-aged woman in good health. Some clones in this sample may be carry-over from other donors' samples.

As to this clone: The same CDR3 is also encoded by other DNA sequences in this sample. The chain employs TRBV6-6 and TRBJ1-5; a possible D gene is TRBD1 (6 bases). Germline V gene data show CDR1 as MNHNY and CDR2 as SVGAGI (reference sequence). The CDR3 loop spans 15 amino acids. V gave up 7 bases and J gave up 2 bases, with 15 bases separating them. The CDR3 DNA reads TGTGCCAGCACCCGAGGGGGGATCGGCAATCAGCCCCAGCATTTT. Protein sequence: CASTRGGIGNQPQHF.

This chain links TRBV7-3 with TRBJ2-3; 11 bases are shared with TRBD2. V lost 5 bases to trimming and J lost 2 bases; unmatched junction nucleotides: 18. Per germline, CDR1 SGHTA and CDR2 FQGTGA. The CDR3 consists of 20 residues. The CDR3 nucleotides read TGTGCCAGCAGCGCAACCAGACGATCCCCTAGCGGGGGGCTCACAGATACGCAGTATTTT. It translates to CASSATRRSPSGGLTDTQYF.

The chain combines TRBV5-1 with TRBJ2-1; 13 bases agree with TRBD2. The CDR3 is made up of 20 amino acids. V shed 4 bases and J 4 bases; nucleotides not matched to a gene: 17. Germline V gene data show CDR1 as SGHRS and CDR2 as YFSETQ. This CDR3 reads CASSDNGATGGLAGYNEQFF. The DNA of the CDR3 is TGCGCCAGCAGCGACAACGGGGCGACAGGGGGACTAGCGGGATACAATGAGCAGTTCTTC. Full variable domain (remainder filled in from reference TRBV5-1 and TRBJ2-1): KAGVTQTPRYLIKTRGQQVTLSCSPISGHRSVSWYQQTPGQGLQFLFEYFSETQRNKGNFPGRFSGRQFSNSRSEMNVSTLELGDSALYLCASSDNGATGGLAGYNEQFFGPGTRLTVL.

This clone was recorded once. The chain uses TRBV5-4 and TRBJ2-7; 7 bases agree with TRBD2. Germline CDR1 is SGHNT and CDR2 is YYREEE (reference sequence). The CDR3 covers 14 residues. Trimming cost V 2 bases and J 6 bases; bases outside gene matches: 8. The CDR3 nucleotides are TGTGCCAGCAGCTTTAGGGCGGGAGTCCCCGAGCAGTACTTC. Its protein is CASSFRAGVPEQYF.

This clone was counted between two and nine times. The gene calls are TRBV11-2 and TRBJ2-5; TRBD2 might be the D (6 bases). Judging by the DNA end, TRBJ2-7 fits better; the J call may be wrong. CDR1 is SGHAT and CDR2 is FQNNGV in the germline V gene. The CDR3 is made up of 16 amino acids. The DNA of the CDR3 is TGTGCCAGCAGCCCGCTAGCGCGAGTAAGCTCCTACGAGCAGTACTTC. Amino acid sequence: CASSPLARVSSYEQYF.

The rearrangement links TRBV30 to TRBJ1-2, with D possibly TRBD1 on 6 matching bases. The V end was cut by 3 bases, the J end by 13 bases, with 24 bases between. The CDR3 runs 14 residues. CDR1 and CDR2 (germline): GTSNPN, SVGIG (reference sequence). DNA for the CDR3: TGTGCCTGGAGACCCCCTGGACAGAACTATGGCCGCACCTTC. Translated: CAWRPPGQNYGRTF.

CDR3 coding DNA: TGTGCCAGCAGTTTCCCTCCCCTCACGGGAGGGGAGCTGTTTTTT. This sequence encodes CASSFPPLTGGELFF. V gene TRBV28 combines with J gene TRBJ2-2; D perhaps matches TRBD2 (5 bases). The CDR3 covers 15 residues. With 3 bases removed from V and 8 bases from J, the gap between germline ends came to 16 bases. From germline, CDR1 is MDHEN and CDR2 SYDVKM. Full variable domain (rest looked up from reference TRBV28 and TRBJ2-2): DVKVTQSSRYLVKRTGEKVFLECVQDMDHENMFWYRQDPGLGLRLIYFSYDVKMKEKGDIPEGYSVSREKKERFSLILESASTNQTSMYLCASSFPPLTGGELFFGEGSRLTVL.

The rearrangement links TRBV11-2 to TRBJ2-7; 13 bases are shared with TRBD2. CDR1 and CDR2 (germline): SGHAT, FQNNGV. The CDR3 extends over 16 amino acids. J gave up 7 bases and V 3 bases, and 9 bases lay outside the gene matches. The CDR3 here is CASSFPTSGRAREQYF. The CDR3 DNA reads as TGTGCCAGCAGCTTCCCCACTAGCGGGAGGGCGAGGGAGCAGTACTTC.

This clone occurred a few times. J is TRBJ1-4 and V is TRBV2; possible D gene TRBD1, 5 bases. The CDR3 length is 13 residues. Germline CDR1 reads SNHLY; CDR2 reads FYNNEI. V shed 7 bases and J shed 11 bases, with 17 bases lying between them. The CDR3 spells CASMTERLGKLFF. The CDR3 nucleotides are TGTGCCAGCATGACAGAAAGGCTGGGGAAACTGTTTTTT.

The CDR3 here is CASTRARTGGYEQYF. DNA of the CDR3: TGTGCCAGCACGCGGGCGAGGACAGGGGGCTACGAGCAGTACTTC. The chain carries TRBV6-1 and TRBJ2-7, with 10 bases fitting TRBD1. Germline CDR1 and CDR2: MNHNS and SASEGT. The CDR3 contains 15 residues. Germline trimming cut 7 bases from V and 3 bases from J; bases unmatched to any gene: 9.

Worth noting for this clone: A read error may explain this, as a much larger clone is one base away. Other DNA sequences of this sample code for an identical CDR3. The chain is built from TRBV28 and TRBJ2-7, with 10 nucleotides matching TRBD1. V shed 8 bases, J shed 3 bases, and the junction held 1 base outside the gene matches. The germline V gene encodes CDR1 MDHEN and CDR2 SYDVKM. The CDR3 consists of 12 residues. The CDR3 sequence is CASRDRGYEQYF. The DNA for the CDR3 is TGTGCCAGCCGGGACAGGGGCTACGAGCAGTACTTC.

The rearrangement links TRBV19 to TRBJ1-2; 7 bases map to TRBD1. Per the germline V gene, CDR1 is LNHDA and CDR2 is SQIVND (reference sequence). The CDR3 consists of 15 residues. J was trimmed by 2 bases and V by 5 bases; bases with no gene match: 8. The CDR3 protein is CASSVSGTANYGYTF. Here the CDR3 DNA reads TGTGCCAGTAGTGTCAGCGGGACAGCAAACTATGGCTACACCTTC.

About this clone itself: Its ends do not fully match the called genes, so a read error is possible. The chain employs TRBV7-3 and TRBJ2-1, with D maybe TRBD1 (5 bases). The length of the CDR3 is 14 residues. Germline loops: CDR1 SGHTA, CDR2 FQGTGA. This CDR3 reads CASSLTGPYNEQFF. In DNA form, the CDR3 reads TGTGCCAGCAGCCTAACAGGCCCCTACAATGAGCAGTTCTTC.

This clone was seen a handful of times. The rearrangement uses TRBV11-2 and TRBJ1-1; 9 positions match TRBD1. The CDR3 contains 14 residues. The trim removed 3 bases at V and 5 bases at J, leaving 4 bases unmatched. Germline V gene data show CDR1 as SGHAT and CDR2 as FQNNGV. As DNA, the CDR3 is TGTGCCAGCAGCTTGACAGGGGGTCAGACTGAAGCTTTCTTT. It yields the protein CASSLTGGQTEAFF.

The chain combines TRBV10-1 with TRBJ2-5; tentatively, D is TRBD1 (5 bases). This CDR3 is built from 16 residues. The germline V gene encodes CDR1 WNHNN and CDR2 SYGVQD (reference sequence). Trimming removed 3 bases at V and 5 bases at J, with 19 bases between. The CDR3 coding sequence is TGCGCCAGCAGTGAAAATGAAGGGGCGACTCGGGAGACCCAGTACTTC. It yields the protein CASSENEGATRETQYF.

This clone turned up a few times. With a far larger clone one base away, a read error is the likely cause. Because the CDR3 is missing its conserved closing phenylalanine or tryptophan, this is likely a read error. The rearrangement links TRBV7-9 to TRBJ1-2; no definite D call. Trimming removed 5 bases from V and 5 bases from J, with 9 bases in between. CDR1 SEHNR and CDR2 FQNEAQ come from the germline V gene (reference sequence). This CDR3 comprises 12 residues. CDR3 protein: CASSVSGYGYTS. The DNA for the CDR3 is TGTGCCAGCAGCGTGTCGGGGTATGGCTACACCTCC.

This chain uses TRBV19 with TRBJ2-2, with D uncertain. This CDR3 comprises 14 residues. CDR1 and CDR2 from the germline V gene are LNHDA and SQIVND (reference sequence). V was cut by 2 bases and J by 3 bases, with 7 bases left in between. Here the CDR3 DNA reads TGTGCCAGTAGTATATGGCGAGACACCGGGGAGCTGTTTTTT. Translating gives CASSIWRDTGELFF. Full variable domain (missing parts from reference TRBV19 and TRBJ2-2): DGGITQSPKYLFRKEGQNVTLSCEQNLNHDAMYWYRQDPGQGLRLIYYSQIVNDFQKGDIAEGYSVSREKKESFPLTVTSAQKNPTAFYLCASSIWRDTGELFFGEGSRLTVL.

This chain joins TRBV28 and TRBJ2-4; tentative D call: TRBD2 (5 bases). Looked up from germline, CDR1 is MDHEN and CDR2 is SYDVKM. V was pared by 5 bases and J by 0 bases, with 23 bases between. CDR3 size: 19 residues. Here the CDR3 DNA reads TGTGCCAGCAGTACCCGCCGAGCTGGAGCGGCGCTAGCCAAAAACATTCAGTACTTC. This gives the protein CASSTRRAGAALAKNIQYF.

The gene calls are TRBV10-1 and TRBJ2-5; the D gene is possibly TRBD1 (5 bases). The J call is doubtful: the DNA matches TRBJ2-7 better. CDR1 and CDR2 (germline): WNHNN, SYGVQD (reference sequence). This CDR3 spans 16 amino acids. The CDR3, as DNA: TGCGCCAGCAGTGAGTATCCGGACACGAACTCCTACGAGCAGTACTTC. This translates into CASSEYPDTNSYEQYF.

The chain recombines TRBV9 with TRBJ2-5; 13 bases align to TRBD2. The CDR3 extends over 14 amino acids. Germline-derived CDR1 and CDR2 are SGDLS and YYNGEE. The V and J ends lost 3 bases and 9 bases, in that order; junction bases with no gene match: 5. The CDR3 bases are TGTGCCAGCAGCGAGGGGACTAGCGGGACTCCCCAGTACTTC. Its translation is CASSEGTSGTPQYF.

The sample holds one count of this clone. The chain recombines TRBV27 with TRBJ2-7; D is undetermined. The CDR3 extends over 13 amino acids. The germline V and J ends were trimmed by 6 bases and 0 bases, with 9 bases remaining between them. Germline V gene sequence: CDR1 MNHEY, CDR2 SMNVEV (reference sequence). For the CDR3, the DNA is TGTGCCAGCAGCCGAGGCAGCTCCTACGAGCAGTACTTC. The encoded protein is CASSRGSSYEQYF.

This clone occurred a few times. The chain employs TRBV5-4 and TRBJ2-1; D is unresolved. Germline assignment: CDR1 SGHNT and CDR2 YYREEE (reference sequence). V shed 0 bases and J shed 4 bases, with 11 bases lying between them. This CDR3 spans 15 amino acids. In DNA, the CDR3 is TGTGCCAGCAGCTTGGTGGCAGAAGGATACAATGAGCAGTTCTTC. Amino acids: CASSLVAEGYNEQFF.

About this clone itself: A single base is all that separates this from a far larger clone, so a read error is likely. At the DNA level, this CDR3 is encoded by other sequences in the same sample as well. This chain joins TRBV4-1 and TRBJ1-1, with D possibly being TRBD1 (6 bases). Germline V gives CDR1 MGHRA, CDR2 YSYEKL. This CDR3 has 13 amino acids. CDR3 sequence (DNA): TGCGCTAGCAGCCGAGGACAGAGCACTGAAGCTTTCTTT. Its translation: CASSRGQSTEAFF.

The table lists this clone with a count of one. The V gene is TRBV30, the J gene TRBJ1-1; the D gene is possibly TRBD1 (5 bases). The CDR3 runs 12 residues. V dropped 4 bases and J dropped 7 bases, with 13 bases sitting between them. Germline loops: CDR1 GTSNPN, CDR2 SVGIG (reference sequence). The CDR3 DNA follows: TGTGCCTGGACCCCTTGGGGGAGTGAAGCTTTCTTT. Translating it yields CAWTPWGSEAFF.

This chain uses TRBV5-1 with TRBJ1-4; D is uncertain. Between the trimmed V and J ends, which lost 0 bases and 5 bases, there was a span of 5 bases. CDR1 and CDR2 from the germline V gene are SGHRS and YFSETQ. The CDR3 is 13 residues long. The CDR3 bases are TGCGCCAGCAGCTTGGACAGCAATGAAAAACTGTTTTTT. Translated: CASSLDSNEKLFF.

The rearrangement joins TRBV6-1 to TRBJ1-2; 12 positions agree with TRBD1. CDR1 MNHNS and CDR2 SASEGT come from the germline V gene. There are 15 residues in the CDR3. The J segment lost 4 bases and the V segment lost 3 bases, leaving 3 bases of the junction unmatched. CDR3 in amino acids: CASSEGQGATYGYTF. In DNA, the CDR3 is TGTGCCAGCAGTGAGGGACAGGGGGCGACCTATGGCTACACCTTC.

Note on this clone: The junction departs from the called germline gene at one end, perhaps through a read error. V is TRBV7-9 and J is TRBJ2-7; TRBD2 matches at 7 bases. This CDR3 has 13 residues. CDR1 SEHNR and CDR2 FQNEAQ come from the germline V gene (reference sequence). CDR3 bases: TGTGTCAGCGGGGAGCTGGCCTCCTACGAGCAGTACTTC. The encoded protein is CVSGELASYEQYF.

CDR3 region: CASSLAAGSGEQYF. The DNA of the CDR3 is TGTGCCAGCAGCTTAGCGGCGGGGTCGGGTGAGCAGTACTTC. The rearrangement joins TRBV7-8 to TRBJ2-7; D might be TRBD2 (6 bases). The V gene lost 0 bases and the J gene lost 7 bases, with 13 bases spanning the gap. CDR3 length equals 14 residues. From germline, CDR1 is SGHVS and CDR2 FQNEAQ.

A word on this clone: A single base separates this from a much larger clone, so it may be a read error. This likely comes from a read error, as the CDR3 has no conserved phenylalanine or tryptophan at its end. The V gene is TRBV25-1, the J gene TRBJ2-3; 9 bases match TRBD1. CDR3 length: 18 residues. The trim removed 4 bases at V and 3 bases at J, leaving 14 bases unmatched. Germline V gene sequence: CDR1 MGHDK, CDR2 SYGVNS. CDR3 nucleotides: TGTGCCAGCAGTGCCCCGACCGGGACAGGGTCGAGTACAGATACGCAGTATTCT. Amino acids: CASSAPTGTGSSTDTQYS.

This rearrangement joins TRBV5-1 to TRBJ1-4, with D hard to call. The CDR3 spans 14 residues. Germline V gene lookup returns CDR1 SGHRS and CDR2 YFSETQ. V lost 4 bases and J 3 bases, leaving 10 bases between the germline ends. The CDR3 nucleotides read TGCGCCAGCAGCCCGGTGGAGGCTAATGAAAAACTGTTTTTT. This gives the protein CASSPVEANEKLFF.